One and the same sample provided the 26 T cell receptor beta chains below, sequenced in a study of T cells after yellow fever vaccination. TCRdb re-called the 5' RACE reads with MiXCR, one entry per CDR3 protein. The repertoire has about 320,000 distinct CDR3 sequences, around 4.5% of them found once; the top ten carry just under 20%. The material sequenced was PBMCs, taken 15 days after the yellow fever booster vaccination. The source is a man in his late teens or twenties who received the YFV17D yellow fever vaccine.

This clonotype was seen many times. V is TRBV12-3 or TRBV12-4 and J is TRBJ1-1; no reliable D call. This CDR3 spans 11 amino acids. Trimming shortened V by 7 bases and J by 0 bases, and 3 bases separated the two germline ends. The CDR3 DNA sequence: TGTGCCAGCAAGCTGAACACTGAAGCTTTCTTT. As protein: CASKLNTEAFF.

This clonotype came up many times. The chain joins TRBV7-2 to TRBJ2-5; 7 nucleotides agree with TRBD1. CDR3 size: 15 residues. Germline CDR1 and CDR2: SGHTA and FQGNSA. Unmatched junction bases numbered 7, after V lost 2 bases and J lost 4 bases. The CDR3 DNA sequence: TGTGCCAGCAGCTTAAGTCGGCCAGGGGGAGAGACCCAGTACTTC. Translated: CASSLSRPGGETQYF.

This clonotype was detected ten times or more. The chain has TRBV18 and TRBJ2-7; D is perhaps TRBD2 (6 bases). V lost 3 bases and J 2 bases, leaving 14 bases between the germline ends. Germline V gene data show CDR1 as KGHSH and CDR2 as LQKENI. The CDR3 totals 15 residues. CDR3 region: CASSPVREVTYEQYF. For the CDR3, the DNA is TGTGCCAGCTCACCGGTCAGGGAGGTTACCTACGAGCAGTACTTC.

This clonotype occurred a few times. The V call is TRBV5-1, the J call TRBJ2-7, with a weak D call TRBD1 (5 bases). The CDR3 has 15 residues. Germline V lookup: CDR1 SGHRS, CDR2 YFSETQ. The V end lost 1 base, the J end lost 5 bases, and 16 bases lay between the germline ends. The CDR3 here is CASSLRGLATHEQYF. The CDR3, as DNA: TGCGCCAGCAGCTTGAGGGGTCTGGCTACCCACGAGCAGTACTTC.

The sample holds a few counts of this clonotype. In DNA, the CDR3 is TGTGCCAGCAGTGAATTGGGGACTAGGCAAGAGACCCAGTACTTC. Its protein product is CASSELGTRQETQYF. V gene TRBV6-1 combines with J gene TRBJ2-5; 8 bases map to TRBD2. The CDR3 has 15 amino acids. Germline loops: CDR1 MNHNS, CDR2 SASEGT. Losses at the gene ends were 2 bases for V and 2 bases for J; bases not matched to a gene: 4.

V and J are TRBV28 and TRBJ2-7; D might be TRBD2 (6 bases). The CDR3 spans 14 residues. The V gene lost 6 bases and the J gene lost 4 bases, with 16 bases spanning the gap. CDR1 and CDR2 (germline): MDHEN, SYDVKM. CDR3 region: CASRATGRTYEQYF. The CDR3 DNA sequence: TGTGCCAGCAGGGCGACCGGGAGAACGTACGAGCAGTACTTC.

This clonotype was detected many times. The V gene is TRBV9, the J gene TRBJ2-3; D remains unclear. The CDR3 is 17 residues long. Germline V gene sequence: CDR1 SGDLS, CDR2 YYNGEE. V gave up 1 base and J gave up 6 bases, with 21 bases separating them. CDR3 sequence: CASSVSGGLTSRDTQYF. CDR3 DNA sequence: TGTGCCAGCAGCGTATCCGGCGGATTGACGTCTCGGGATACGCAGTATTTT.

This clonotype appeared a few times. The J gene is TRBJ1-1, the V gene TRBV6-5; possibly TRBD1 for D (5 bases). This CDR3 has 17 residues. The germline V gene encodes CDR1 MNHEY and CDR2 SVGAGI. Deletions cut 6 bases from V and 1 base from J, with 21 bases between. The CDR3 sequence: CASRTLRSGKGNTEAFF. CDR3 DNA: TGTGCCAGCAGAACCCTCCGCTCAGGGAAAGGGAACACTGAAGCTTTCTTT.

V gene TRBV4-2 combines with J gene TRBJ2-3; 12 bases match TRBD2. Germline loops: CDR1 LGHNA, CDR2 YNFKEQ. The V segment lost 2 bases and the J segment 1 base; nucleotides outside the gene matches: 1. The CDR3 has 16 amino acids. The CDR3 region has the DNA TGTGCCAGCAGCCAACTAGCGGGGGGGGGCACAGATACGCAGTATTTT. The encoded protein is CASSQLAGGGTDTQYF.

The chain couples TRBV5-1 to TRBJ2-2, with D perhaps matching TRBD1 (5 bases). CDR1 and CDR2 (germline): SGHRS, YFSETQ. CDR3 size: 17 residues. V was cut by 2 bases and J by 3 bases, with 17 bases left in between. The CDR3 coding sequence is TGCGCCAGCAGCTTCCCCCCGCGGCCAGGGCACACCGGGGAGCTGTTTTTT. This translates into CASSFPPRPGHTGELFF.

The table lists this clonotype with a few counts. The chain is built from TRBV4-2 and TRBJ1-1, with a weak D call TRBD1 (5 bases). V gave up 7 bases and J gave up 3 bases, with 18 bases separating them. CDR1 and CDR2 (germline): LGHNA, YNFKEQ. The CDR3 totals 15 residues. The CDR3 loop reads CASTATAQGDTEAFF. In DNA form, the CDR3 reads TGTGCCAGCACTGCCACGGCTCAGGGCGACACTGAAGCTTTCTTT.

This clonotype occurred many times. The chain couples TRBV5-1 to TRBJ2-5, with TRBD1 matching 9 bases. The germline gives CDR1 SGHRS, CDR2 YFSETQ. This CDR3 region has 15 residues. The J segment lost 4 bases and the V segment lost 4 bases, leaving 8 bases of the junction unmatched. The CDR3 here is CASSTGTGRIETQYF. The DNA for the CDR3 is TGCGCCAGCAGCACCGGGACAGGGAGGATAGAGACCCAGTACTTC.

Remarks on this clonotype: A much larger clone differs from this one at a single base, so this may be a read error. The chain has TRBV4-1 and TRBJ2-7, with a possible D match to TRBD1 (6 bases). V lost 4 bases and J lost 0, with 16 bases in between. The CDR3 is made up of 16 amino acids. Germline V lookup: CDR1 MGHRA, CDR2 YSYEKL. The CDR3 loop reads CASSPSGQWYSYEQYF. CDR3 in DNA: TGCGCCAGCAGCCCGTCCGGACAGTGGTACTCCTACGAGCAGTACTTC.

This clonotype was found many times. The V gene is TRBV6-2 or TRBV6-3, the J gene TRBJ2-1, with D hard to call. V was shortened by 8 bases and J by 8 bases, with 10 bases between the two germline ends. The length of the CDR3 is 11 residues. The germline CDR1 and CDR2 sequences are MNHEY and SVGEGT. The CDR3 region has the DNA TGTGCCAGCTCAAGGTTCCATGAGCAGTTCTTC. Encoded protein: CASSRFHEQFF.

Only a few counts were recorded for this clonotype. The chain is built from TRBV5-4 and TRBJ1-1; D remains ambiguous. Germline V CDR1 and CDR2: SGHNT, YYREEE (reference sequence). Trimming took off 1 base at V and 0 bases at J, with 10 bases between the two ends. The CDR3 has 15 amino acids. CDR3 residues: CASSLLGAMNTEAFF. In DNA, the CDR3 is TGTGCCAGCAGCTTGTTGGGCGCTATGAACACTGAAGCTTTCTTT.

V and J are TRBV27 and TRBJ1-2; D not certain. In germline, CDR1 is MNHEY, CDR2 SMNVEV (reference sequence). V was shortened by 1 base and J by 3 bases, with 12 bases between the two germline ends. The CDR3 loop spans 15 amino acids. CDR3 amino acids: CASSLFASAYYGYTF. CDR3 DNA: TGTGCCAGCAGTTTATTCGCGTCAGCTTACTATGGCTACACCTTC.

The V gene is TRBV20-1, the J gene TRBJ2-3; a possible D gene is TRBD1 (5 bases). Germline assignment: CDR1 DFQATT and CDR2 SNEGSKA (reference sequence). The CDR3 has 12 amino acids. The V end lost 6 bases, the J end lost 7 bases, and 14 bases lay between the germline ends. The CDR3 spells CSAATGAYTQYF. In nucleotides, the CDR3 is TGCAGTGCAGCGACTGGGGCTTATACGCAGTATTTT.

In this sample, this clonotype turned up many times. The V and J genes are TRBV7-2 and TRBJ2-5, with D maybe TRBD2 (6 bases). Germline values: CDR1 SGHTA, CDR2 FQGNSA. The CDR3 is made up of 15 amino acids. Trimming removed 4 bases at V and 5 bases at J, with 17 bases between. The CDR3 loop reads CASSSSRGAWETQYF. CDR3 DNA: TGTGCCAGCAGCTCCAGTCGCGGGGCCTGGGAGACCCAGTACTTC.

This clonotype was recorded many times. The chain uses TRBV7-2 and TRBJ2-3; TRBD2 is a possible D gene (7 bases). In germline, CDR1 is SGHTA, CDR2 FQGNSA. The CDR3 has 15 amino acids. Trimming left V 4 bases short and J 4 bases short, with 15 bases between. CDR3 sequence reads: CASSSARGLADTQYF. The CDR3 region has the DNA TGTGCCAGCAGCTCCGCGCGGGGGCTAGCAGATACGCAGTATTTT. The whole variable domain, remainder taken from reference TRBV7-2 and TRBJ2-3, is GAGVSQSPSNKVTEKGKDVELRCDPISGHTALYWYRQSLGQGLEFLIYFQGNSAPDKSGLPSDRFSAERTGGSVSTLTIQRTQQEDSAVYLCASSSARGLADTQYFGPGTRLTVL.

This clonotype appeared many times. The V and J genes are TRBV30 and TRBJ2-3, with 7 bases identical to TRBD1. Germline V lookup: CDR1 GTSNPN, CDR2 SVGIG (reference sequence). Trimming removed 5 bases from V and 0 bases from J; junction bases left unmatched: 8. This CDR3 region has 15 residues. Here the CDR3 DNA reads TGTGCCTGGGAAGGGACAGAAGCTAGCACAGATACGCAGTATTTT. This gives the protein CAWEGTEASTDTQYF.

This clonotype came up many times. The V call is TRBV15, the J call TRBJ2-3; D is perhaps TRBD2 (6 bases). CDR1 and CDR2 (germline): LNHNV, YYDKDF (reference sequence). The CDR3 runs to 12 residues. Between the trimmed V and J ends, which lost 3 bases and 5 bases, there was a span of 6 bases. The CDR3 nucleotides read TGTGCCACCAGCAGGGGGGGAGATACGCAGTATTTT. Amino acid sequence: CATSRGGDTQYF.

The chain carries TRBV6-5 and TRBJ1-2; D is unclear. Trimming took off 6 bases at V and 7 bases at J, with 15 bases between the two ends. The CDR3 sequence is 13 residues long. Germline assignment: CDR1 MNHEY and CDR2 SVGAGI. CDR3 region: CASRPGPDAGYTF. The CDR3 region has the DNA TGTGCCAGCAGACCGGGCCCCGATGCTGGCTACACCTTC.

At least ten counts were recorded for this clonotype. V and J are TRBV20-1 and TRBJ1-2; D call uncertain. Germline values: CDR1 DFQATT, CDR2 SNEGSKA (reference sequence). Trimming pared 0 bases from V and 2 bases from J, leaving 7 bases between. There are 13 residues in the CDR3. The CDR3, as DNA: TGCAGTGCTAGAGATGTATCCAACTATGGCTACACCTTC. Encoded protein: CSARDVSNYGYTF.

This chain uses TRBV19 with TRBJ2-7; D is possibly TRBD1 (5 bases). There are 14 residues in the CDR3. Germline CDR1 and CDR2: LNHDA and SQIVND (reference sequence). V was pared by 3 bases and J by 5 bases, with 14 bases between. The DNA for the CDR3 is TGTGCCAGTAGTATCGGTAGGGGCCGCCACGAGCAGTACTTC. Encoded protein: CASSIGRGRHEQYF.

This clonotype was counted at least ten times. The chain recombines TRBV5-6 with TRBJ1-1; D might be TRBD1 (5 bases). The V end lost 1 base, the J end lost 4 bases, and 8 bases lay between the germline ends. The CDR3 is made up of 13 amino acids. Germline values: CDR1 SGHDT, CDR2 YYEEEE. CDR3 amino acids: CASSLHRGTEAFF. The DNA for the CDR3 is TGTGCCAGCAGCTTGCATAGGGGCACTGAAGCTTTCTTT.

This clonotype came up many times. CDR3 nucleotide sequence: TGTGCCTGGAGTGTACAACCCCGCTACGAGCAGTACTTC. Translated: CAWSVQPRYEQYF. This chain joins TRBV30 and TRBJ2-7; D not certain. The V gene lost 0 bases and the J gene lost 3 bases, with 9 bases spanning the gap. CDR1 and CDR2 (germline): GTSNPN, SVGIG (reference sequence). The CDR3 extends over 13 amino acids.